A single TCR beta chain is shown here with its context. Its antigen is unknown. This CDR3 contains 13 residues. Trimming removed 4 bases from V and 10 bases from J; junction bases left unmatched: 6. Germline loops: CDR1 SEHNR, CDR2 FQNEAQ (reference sequence). This record comes from a study of early stage breast cancer tumors. Overall study: Most invasive tumors, twelve of 16, were ER+/PR+/HER2-.

The data were produced by immunoSEQ multiplex PCR, yet TCRdb's version contains in-frame clones alone and is incomplete. The table shows tens of thousands of clones, with 85% to 95% occurring only once. Study-wide results and caveats: Tumors had approximately 2.6-fold higher T cell density and higher clonality than adjacent normal breast tissue.

V usage is TRBV7-9 and J usage is TRBJ2-1; TRBD2 matches at 8 bases. This clonotype originated in a person aged 65 to 85 with breast cancer. Sample: blood. The CDR3 sequence: CASSWLVAGEQFF. CDR3 nucleotide sequence: TGTGCCAGCAGCTGGTTGGTAGCGGGGGAGCAGTTCTTC.